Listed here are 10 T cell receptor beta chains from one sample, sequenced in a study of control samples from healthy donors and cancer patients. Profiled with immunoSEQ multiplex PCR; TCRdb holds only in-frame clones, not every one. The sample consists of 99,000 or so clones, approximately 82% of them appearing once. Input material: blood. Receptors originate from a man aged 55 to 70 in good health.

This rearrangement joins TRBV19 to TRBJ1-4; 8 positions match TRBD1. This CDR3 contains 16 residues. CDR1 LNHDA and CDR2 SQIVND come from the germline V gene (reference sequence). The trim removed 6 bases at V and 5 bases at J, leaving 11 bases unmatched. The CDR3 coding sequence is TGTGCCAGTAGCCGGACAGGGCGACTCGAGAATGAAAAACTGTTTTTT. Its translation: CASSRTGRLENEKLFF.

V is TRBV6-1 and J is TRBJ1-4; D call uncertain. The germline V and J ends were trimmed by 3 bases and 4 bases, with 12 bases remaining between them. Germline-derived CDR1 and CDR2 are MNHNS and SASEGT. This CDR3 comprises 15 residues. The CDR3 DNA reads TGTGCCAGCAGTGACGTGGTGGAGCTTAATGAAAAACTGTTTTTT. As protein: CASSDVVELNEKLFF.

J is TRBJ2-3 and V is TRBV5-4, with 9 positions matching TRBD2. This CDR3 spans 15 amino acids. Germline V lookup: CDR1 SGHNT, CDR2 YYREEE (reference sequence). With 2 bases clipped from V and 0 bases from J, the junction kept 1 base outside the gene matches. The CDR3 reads CASSLTSGSTDTQYF. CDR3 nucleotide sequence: TGTGCCAGCAGCTTAACTAGCGGGAGCACAGATACGCAGTATTTT.

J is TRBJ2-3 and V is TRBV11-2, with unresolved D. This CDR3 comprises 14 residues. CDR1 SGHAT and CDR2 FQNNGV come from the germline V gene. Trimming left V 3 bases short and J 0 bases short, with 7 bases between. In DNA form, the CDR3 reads TGTGCCAGCAGCTTTCGTGCCAGCACAGATACGCAGTATTTT. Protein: CASSFRASTDTQYF.

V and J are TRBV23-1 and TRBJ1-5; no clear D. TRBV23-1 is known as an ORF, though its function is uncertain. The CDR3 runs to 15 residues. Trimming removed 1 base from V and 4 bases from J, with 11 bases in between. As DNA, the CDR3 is TGCGCCAGCAGTCAATTACGGCGGAAGAATCAGCCCCAGCATTTT. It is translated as CASSQLRRKNQPQHF.

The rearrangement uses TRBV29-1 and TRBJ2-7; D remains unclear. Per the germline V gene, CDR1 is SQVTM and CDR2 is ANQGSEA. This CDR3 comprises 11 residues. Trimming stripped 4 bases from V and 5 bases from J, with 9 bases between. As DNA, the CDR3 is TGCAGCGTTGGCACGGGCCACGAGCAGTACTTC. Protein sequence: CSVGTGHEQYF.

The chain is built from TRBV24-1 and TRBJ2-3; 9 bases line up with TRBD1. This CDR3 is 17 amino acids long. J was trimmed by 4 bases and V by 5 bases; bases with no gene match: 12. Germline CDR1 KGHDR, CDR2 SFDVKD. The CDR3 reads CATSVATGGFRADTQYF. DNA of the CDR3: TGTGCCACCAGTGTTGCAACAGGGGGCTTTAGGGCAGATACGCAGTATTTT.

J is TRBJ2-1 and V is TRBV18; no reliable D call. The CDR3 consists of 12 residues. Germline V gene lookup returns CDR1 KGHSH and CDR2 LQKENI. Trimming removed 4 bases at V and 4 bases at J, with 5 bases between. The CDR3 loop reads CASSLQYNEQFF. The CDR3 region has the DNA TGTGCCAGCTCACTCCAGTACAATGAGCAGTTCTTC.

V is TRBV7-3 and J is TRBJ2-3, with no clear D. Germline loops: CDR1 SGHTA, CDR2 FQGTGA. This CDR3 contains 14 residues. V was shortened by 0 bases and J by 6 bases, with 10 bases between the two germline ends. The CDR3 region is CASSLTLSSDTQYF. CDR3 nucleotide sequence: TGTGCCAGCAGCTTAACGTTATCCAGCGATACGCAGTATTTT.

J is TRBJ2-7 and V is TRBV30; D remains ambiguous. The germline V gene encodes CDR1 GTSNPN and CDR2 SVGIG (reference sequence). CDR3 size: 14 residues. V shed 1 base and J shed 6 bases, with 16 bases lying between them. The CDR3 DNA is TGTGCCTGGAGTGGAAGCCTGTCTGTCTCCGAGCAGTACTTC. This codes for CAWSGSLSVSEQYF.